This is a list of T cell receptor beta chains from one sample in a study of cytomegalovirus exposure and HLA in healthy donors. Sequencing used immunoSEQ multiplex PCR; TCRdb keeps in-frame clones, though not all of them. The data show tens of thousands of clones, around four fifths seen once. Sequences were obtained from PBMCs. These receptors all stem from a man aged 35 to 55 in good health and CMV-seronegative. Each CDR3 is given with its conserved first and last residue. A D gene is named only where the DNA matches it firmly.

V gene	J gene	D gene	CDR3 protein
TRBV6-5	TRBJ2-7	TRBD1	CASSYYFPGQGHEQYF
TRBV6-6	TRBJ2-7	TRBD2	CASSTLEREGYEQYF
TRBV29-1	TRBJ1-2	.	CSVPKAGTPTNYGYTF
TRBV6-1	TRBJ1-2	.	CAHRLNYGYTF
TRBV7-8	TRBJ2-7	TRBD2	CASSWGGTSGSYEQYF
TRBV7-8	TRBJ1-3	TRBD1	CASSLRDRGGNTIYF
TRBV7-3	TRBJ2-2	TRBD2	CASSLSGGANTGELFF
TRBV25-1	TRBJ2-3	.	CASSEFEATDTQYF
TRBV6-6	TRBJ2-3	.	CASRIRRGDTQYF
TRBV10-3	TRBJ2-5	.	CAISEPGREGVGEQYF
TRBV19	TRBJ1-5	.	CASSISQGHQPQHF
TRBV5-4	TRBJ1-4	.	CASSTQDSLNEKLFF
TRBV5-1	TRBJ2-1	TRBD2	CASSPDPTGTSGSHEQFF
TRBV2	TRBJ1-3	TRBD1	CASRRDRGDTIYF
TRBV19	TRBJ2-1	.	CASTALGVEFF
TRBV7-9	TRBJ1-4	TRBD1	CASSFGTGNEKLFF
TRBV5-4	TRBJ2-3	.	CASSFYGGLQDTQYF
TRBV7-9	TRBJ2-1	.	CSSSLAPPGFNEQFF
TRBV5-1	TRBJ2-1	TRBD2	CASRLGSGGAGEQFF
TRBV7-8	TRBJ2-1	TRBD2	CASISGLAGKNEQFF
TRBV11-2	TRBJ2-7	TRBD2	CASSSGTSGSLYEQYF
TRBV7-2	TRBJ2-1	TRBD2	CASSNQGASGGAEFF
TRBV7-3	TRBJ2-5	.	CASSLSLRETQYF
TRBV7-2	TRBJ2-1	TRBD2	CASSLRLAGAYNEQFF
TRBV6-4	TRBJ1-5	TRBD1	CASTSPHLDRGPYSNQPQHF
TRBV28	TRBJ2-6	.	CASSFSGANVLTF
TRBV18	TRBJ2-3	.	CASSLGPRKREMYTQYF
TRBV5-1	TRBJ2-5	TRBD2	CASSLEAGGETQYF
TRBV4-2	TRBJ2-4	.	CASSETTREVKNIQYF
TRBV15	TRBJ1-4	.	CATSSGRTVGEKLFF
TRBV6-1	TRBJ2-6	.	CASSPDSGANVLTF
TRBV28	TRBJ2-7	TRBD2	CASRGEWLAGIYEQYF
TRBV15	TRBJ2-7	.	CATSRDLGANYYEQYF
TRBV5-6	TRBJ1-5	.	CASSLGENQPQHF
TRBV29-1	TRBJ2-5	TRBD1	CSARDRAQETQYF
TRBV5-6	TRBJ2-2	.	CASSLDGLGGGELFF
TRBV5-4	TRBJ2-5	.	CASSRTDQETQYF
TRBV19	TRBJ1-2	TRBD1	CASSLEGQNYGYTF
TRBV5-1	TRBJ2-5	TRBD1	CASSRGQATETQYF
TRBV4-3	TRBJ2-1	.	CASSPGWPYNEQFF
TRBV28	TRBJ2-3	TRBD1	CASSFTGAADTQYF
TRBV28	TRBJ2-5	TRBD1	CASSGGQGARETQYF
TRBV4-2	TRBJ2-7	TRBD2	CASSQDEASGAPYEQYF
TRBV6-1	TRBJ2-5	.	CASSYKETQYF
TRBV18	TRBJ2-7	.	CASSPGQSSYEQYF
TRBV7-9	TRBJ1-1	.	CASSSRVTSEAFF
TRBV6-5	TRBJ2-7	TRBD1	CASSEQGFGEQYF
TRBV9	TRBJ2-5	TRBD2	CASSAPTSGSWGRQETQYF
TRBV5-6	TRBJ2-5	.	CASSLGVLETQYF
TRBV15	TRBJ2-5	.	CATSRDATNLRSQYF
TRBV4-2	TRBJ2-7	.	CASSQDRSYEQYF
TRBV15	TRBJ1-2	.	CATSRDRWAGYTF